This T cell receptor beta chain was recovered during a study of blood T cell repertoires in COVID-19. Study-wide background: The origin of the acute and convalescent COVID-19 samples was the United States, Italy and Spain. From T cells, B-cell-depleted T cells, or PBMCs came the material, which was cDNA or gDNA.

CDR1 is SQVTM, CDR2 ANQGSEA, per germline. The germline V and J ends were trimmed by 6 bases and 10 bases, with 15 bases remaining between them. The CDR3 is 11 residues long. Methods used by the authors: Estimation of nucleated cell counts relied on the amplification of reference gene primers. Repertoires were generated with immunoSEQ multiplex PCR, while TCRdb's copy carries only in-frame clones and drops some. That table supplies the V and J calls and clone size; D and trimming were determined from the DNA. The sample lists roughly 50,000 clones; approximately 82% were seen once. Sequenced material: peripheral blood. The chain uses TRBV29-1 and TRBJ1-1; weak D call: TRBD1 (6 bases). This clonotype was obtained from a human donor in a cohort sampled during active COVID-19. This chain's CDR3 is CSVRGGGGAFF. The CDR3 DNA reads as TGCAGCGTCCGGGGAGGGGGGGGAGCTTTCTTT.